The present TCR beta chain was sequenced within a study of cytomegalovirus exposure and HLA in healthy donors. Concerning this clone itself: What it recognizes is unknown.

General study points: TCR beta V- and J-gene trimming was later associated with a missense DCLRE1C variant. Owing to their indistinguishability, certain V segments, notably TRBV6-2 and TRBV6-3, were excluded. A later analysis reportedly found that, within productive TCRs, an Asian-associated ancestry cluster had fewer N-insertions than the mean observed across the roughly 670 donors.

Primers for the PCR totalled 60 Vbeta and 13 Jbeta. Here immunoSEQ multiplex PCR was the method, and the copy in TCRdb shows in-frame clones only, minus some. The sample has about 160,000 clones, approximately 85% seen once. J gave up 2 bases and V 4 bases, and 9 bases lay outside the gene matches. Germline V lookup: CDR1 SGHTA, CDR2 FQGNSA. CDR3 length equals 16 residues. This clonotype originated in a man between 18 and 29 years old in good health and CMV-seropositive. The chain uses TRBV7-2 and TRBJ2-7; 9 nucleotides align to TRBD2. Sequenced sample: PBMCs. The CDR3 loop is CASSSRSGGGAYEQYF. The CDR3 bases are TGTGCCAGCAGCTCGCGATCGGGCGGGGGGGCCTACGAGCAGTACTTC. The whole variable domain, filled in from reference TRBV7-2 and TRBJ2-7, reads GAGVSQSPSNKVTEKGKDVELRCDPISGHTALYWYRQSLGQGLEFLIYFQGNSAPDKSGLPSDRFSAERTGGSVSTLTIQRTQQEDSAVYLCASSSRSGGGAYEQYFGPGTRLTVT.